A single sample gave rise to the 16 T cell receptor beta chains below, sequenced in a study of blood T cell repertoires in COVID-19. Here immunoSEQ multiplex PCR was the method, and the copy in TCRdb shows in-frame clones only, minus some. The sample carries hundreds of thousands of clones, 88% recorded once. Sequencing was carried out using peripheral blood. These TCRs come from a woman in her 40s who had recovered from COVID-19.

This sequence joins TRBV30 and TRBJ1-4; TRBD1 aligns across 9 bases. Germline CDR1 reads GTSNPN; CDR2 reads SVGIG (reference sequence). Trimming removed 1 base from V and 8 bases from J; junction bases left unmatched: 5. This CDR3 contains 14 residues. CDR3 coding DNA: TGTGCCTGGAGTGGGGGACAGGGTGGGGAAAAACTGTTTTTT. The encoded protein is CAWSGGQGGEKLFF.

The V and J genes are TRBV30 and TRBJ1-2; TRBD1 matches at 7 bases. After removal of 3 bases from V and 8 bases from J, the junction contained 6 bases not matched to a gene. Looked up from germline, CDR1 is GTSNPN and CDR2 is SVGIG (reference sequence). The CDR3 has 12 residues. CDR3 sequence (DNA): TGTGCCTGGAGCCACGACAGGGTCGGCTACACCTTC. It codes for CAWSHDRVGYTF.

This rearrangement joins TRBV5-1 to TRBJ1-1; tentatively, D is TRBD1 (6 bases). CDR1 and CDR2 (germline): SGHRS, YFSETQ. V was trimmed by 5 bases and J by 0 bases, leaving 11 bases between them. The CDR3 has 14 amino acids. The CDR3 DNA reads as TGCGCCAGCAGGGGGCAGGGGATGAACACTGAAGCTTTCTTT. Translated: CASRGQGMNTEAFF. Using reference TRBV5-1 and TRBJ1-1 for the parts outside the CDR3, the full variable domain is KAGVTQTPRYLIKTRGQQVTLSCSPISGHRSVSWYQQTPGQGLQFLFEYFSETQRNKGNFPGRFSGRQFSNSRSEMNVSTLELGDSALYLCASRGQGMNTEAFFGQGTRLTVV.

This clone has just one count. The chain employs TRBV3-1 (or the pseudogene TRBV3-2) and TRBJ2-7; TRBD2 matches 7 bases. The CDR3 has 12 amino acids. V was pared by 4 bases and J by 7 bases, with 4 bases of the junction left unmatched. Germline V gene sequence: CDR1 LGHDT, CDR2 YNNKEL (reference sequence). The CDR3 DNA sequence: TGTGCCAGCAGCCCCGGGGGGAGGGAGCAGTACTTC. Translation gives CASSPGGREQYF.

V is TRBV7-2 and J is TRBJ2-7; 7 bases match TRBD1. Looked up from germline, CDR1 is SGHTA and CDR2 is FQGNSA. The CDR3 is made up of 15 amino acids. Unmatched junction bases numbered 14, after V lost 5 bases and J lost 7 bases. CDR3 protein: CASSPGTARLGEQYF. The CDR3, as DNA: TGTGCCAGCAGCCCGGGGACAGCACGCCTTGGTGAGCAGTACTTC.

This chain uses TRBV5-1 with TRBJ1-2; D is possibly TRBD1 (6 bases). The ends were cut back, 7 bases at V and 7 bases at J, with 23 bases in the middle. The CDR3 extends over 15 amino acids. Germline V CDR1 and CDR2: SGHRS, YFSETQ. CDR3 residues: CASRLLGQPSGGYTF. The CDR3 DNA is TGCGCCAGCCGACTCCTCGGACAGCCCTCGGGTGGCTACACCTTC.

The chain joins TRBV9 to TRBJ2-5, with D possibly TRBD1 on 6 matching bases. Between the trimmed V and J ends, which lost 4 bases and 7 bases, there was a span of 17 bases. Germline assignment: CDR1 SGDLS and CDR2 YYNGEE. The CDR3 loop spans 14 amino acids. CDR3 coding DNA: TGTGCCAGCAGCCCTCGGGACACCCGTGGGACCCAGTACTTC. This gives the protein CASSPRDTRGTQYF. The whole variable domain, remainder taken from reference TRBV9 and TRBJ2-5, is DSGVTQTPKHLITATGQRVTLRCSPRSGDLSVYWYQQSLDQGLQFLIQYYNGEERAKGNILERFSAQQFPDLHSELNLSSLELGDSALYFCASSPRDTRGTQYFGPGTRLLVL.

The chain uses TRBV30 and TRBJ2-7; no definite D call. CDR1 is GTSNPN, CDR2 SVGIG, per germline (reference sequence). CDR3 length: 11 amino acids. V lost 0 bases, J lost 7 bases, and 7 bases lay in between. CDR3 in DNA: TGTGCCTGGAGTGTACGGGTAGAGCAGTACTTC. This translates into CAWSVRVEQYF.

This chain links TRBV6-5 with TRBJ2-1, with D possibly TRBD2 on 6 matching bases. Germline V gives CDR1 MNHEY, CDR2 SVGAGI. Trimming removed 0 bases from V and 2 bases from J, with 11 bases in between. This CDR3 has 16 amino acids. In DNA, the CDR3 is TGTGCCAGCAGTTACTCATGGCTAGCGCCCTACAATGAGCAGTTCTTC. Translation gives CASSYSWLAPYNEQFF.

The chain couples TRBV11-2 to TRBJ2-2, with TRBD2 as a possible D gene (6 bases). There are 17 residues in the CDR3. V lost 5 bases, J lost 0 bases, and 16 bases lay in between. The germline CDR1 and CDR2 sequences are SGHAT and FQNNGV. CDR3 sequence: CASSPSRDWTNTGELFF. DNA of the CDR3: TGTGCCAGCAGCCCCAGCCGGGACTGGACGAACACCGGGGAGCTGTTTTTT.

The chain links TRBV9 to TRBJ1-1; 8 bases fit TRBD1. Germline V lookup: CDR1 SGDLS, CDR2 YYNGEE. Losses at the gene ends were 4 bases for V and 1 base for J; bases not matched to a gene: 3. This CDR3 is 14 amino acids long. As DNA, the CDR3 is TGTGCCAGCAGCCCCGGACAGGGGAACACTGAAGCTTTCTTT. The encoded protein is CASSPGQGNTEAFF.

The chain recombines TRBV6-6 with TRBJ2-7; TRBD2 agrees at 7 bases. The length of the CDR3 is 13 residues. Trimming cost V 2 bases and J 6 bases; bases outside gene matches: 4. The germline gives CDR1 MNHNY, CDR2 SVGAGI (reference sequence). The CDR3: CASSYGGGSEQYF. The DNA of the CDR3 is TGTGCCAGCAGTTACGGGGGGGGGAGCGAGCAGTACTTC.

The gene calls are TRBV7-2 and TRBJ1-5; 9 bases are shared with TRBD1. The J segment lost 5 bases and the V segment lost 4 bases, leaving 0 bases of the junction unmatched. This CDR3 contains 13 residues. The germline V gene has CDR1 SGHTA and CDR2 FQGNSA. CDR3 coding DNA: TGTGCCAGCAGCTGGGACAGGGATCAGCCCCAGCATTTT. It is translated as CASSWDRDQPQHF.

The J gene is TRBJ2-5, the V gene TRBV30; tentative D call: TRBD1 (6 bases). Germline V gene lookup returns CDR1 GTSNPN and CDR2 SVGIG (reference sequence). This CDR3 is built from 13 residues. V was shortened by 1 base and J by 9 bases, with 15 bases between the two germline ends. CDR3 residues: CAWSAGISGAQYF. For the CDR3, the DNA is TGTGCCTGGAGTGCAGGGATTTCAGGGGCCCAGTACTTC. The full variable domain, in which reference TRBV30 and TRBJ2-5 provide the parts outside the CDR3, is SQTIHQWPATLVQPVGSPLSLECTVEGTSNPNLYWYRQAAGRGLQLLFYSVGIGQISSEVPQNLSASRPQDRQFILSSKKLLLSDSGFYLCAWSAGISGAQYFGPGTRLLVL.

This chain joins TRBV15 and TRBJ2-2, with 16 bases aligning to TRBD2. Germline-derived CDR1 and CDR2 are LNHNV and YYDKDF (reference sequence). With V trimmed by 7 bases and J by 5 bases, 13 bases remained unmatched. The CDR3 covers 19 residues. The CDR3: CATTERGLAGGTRTGELFF. In DNA form, the CDR3 reads TGTGCCACCACCGAGAGGGGACTAGCGGGAGGGACAAGGACCGGGGAGCTGTTTTTT.

The J gene is TRBJ1-2, the V gene TRBV27; no clear D gene. The CDR3 loop spans 13 amino acids. Germline assignment: CDR1 MNHEY and CDR2 SMNVEV (reference sequence). Trimming removed 2 bases from V and 6 bases from J, with 10 bases in between. CDR3 sequence reads: CASSLGHTDGYTF. In DNA form, the CDR3 reads TGTGCCAGCAGTTTAGGGCATACGGATGGCTACACCTTC.